These T cell receptor beta chains were read from a single sample in a study of Ad26.COV2.S vaccination and SARS-CoV-2 variants. Measured with immunoSEQ multiplex PCR; TCRdb has only the in-frame clones, and not every one. Altogether approximately 360,000 clones are present, under 90% being singletons, with the ten largest covering about 7.4%. The specimen was peripheral blood, collected in a trial of Ad26.COV2.S vaccine versus placebo. The receptors originated from a person between 18 and 65 years old who received the Ad26.COV2.S COVID-19 vaccine or a placebo. Both conserved end residues are part of each CDR3. The order of the fields is CDR3 protein, CDR3 DNA, D gene, J gene, V gene, CDR3 length, clone size. A D gene is named only where the DNA matches it firmly. Size values are once, few and many counts, or a class for expanded clones, and some rows have none.

cdr3_aa: CASSFSGSQEQYF; cdr3_nt: TGCGCCAGCAGCTTTAGCGGGAGTCAGGAGCAGTACTTC; d_call: TRBD2; j_call: TRBJ2-7; v_call: TRBV5-1; cdr3_length: 13; clone_size: NA
cdr3_aa: CASSLTGTGASPLHF; cdr3_nt: TGTGCCAGCAGCCTAACCGGGACAGGGGCTTCACCCCTCCACTTT; d_call: TRBD1; j_call: TRBJ1-6; v_call: TRBV7-3; cdr3_length: 15; clone_size: few
cdr3_aa: CASSPGEGARPYEQYF; cdr3_nt: TGTGCCAGCAGCCCCGGAGAGGGGGCGCGACCCTACGAGCAGTACTTC; d_call: TRBD1; j_call: TRBJ2-7; v_call: TRBV5-4; cdr3_length: 16; clone_size: NA
cdr3_aa: CASSFAGGETQYF; cdr3_nt: TGTGCCAGCAGTTTCGCGGGAGGAGAGACCCAGTACTTC; d_call: TRBD2; j_call: TRBJ2-5; v_call: TRBV12-3/TRBV12-4; cdr3_length: 13; clone_size: NA
cdr3_aa: CASSGRGLAGGPINEQFF; cdr3_nt: TGTGCCAGCAGTGGAAGGGGACTAGCGGGAGGGCCAATCAATGAGCAGTTCTTC; d_call: TRBD2; j_call: TRBJ2-1; v_call: TRBV6-1; cdr3_length: 18; clone_size: NA
cdr3_aa: CASSPRQWPVLTF; cdr3_nt: TGTGCCAGCAGTCCTAGACAGTGGCCCGTCCTGACTTTC; d_call: NA; j_call: TRBJ2-6; v_call: TRBV27; cdr3_length: 13; clone_size: NA
cdr3_aa: CASSREGNYNSPLHF; cdr3_nt: TGCGCCAGCAGCCGGGAGGGAAATTATAATTCACCCCTCCACTTT; d_call: NA; j_call: TRBJ1-6; v_call: TRBV5-1; cdr3_length: 15; clone_size: NA
cdr3_aa: CASTRTSGGTGELFF; cdr3_nt: TGTGCCAGCACCCGGACTAGCGGCGGCACCGGGGAGCTGTTTTTT; d_call: TRBD2; j_call: TRBJ2-2; v_call: TRBV6-5; cdr3_length: 15; clone_size: NA
cdr3_aa: CASNERPGTGELFF; cdr3_nt: TGTGCCAGTAACGAACGGCCGGGCACCGGGGAGCTGTTTTTT; d_call: NA; j_call: TRBJ2-2; v_call: TRBV19; cdr3_length: 14; clone_size: NA
cdr3_aa: CASTPVLAGETYEQYF; cdr3_nt: TGCGCCAGCACCCCCGTTCTAGCGGGGGAAACCTACGAGCAGTACTTC; d_call: TRBD2; j_call: TRBJ2-7; v_call: TRBV5-1; cdr3_length: 16; clone_size: NA
cdr3_aa: CASGLSTDTQYF; cdr3_nt: TGTGCTAGTGGTCTTAGCACAGATACGCAGTATTTT; d_call: NA; j_call: TRBJ2-3; v_call: TRBV12-5; cdr3_length: 12; clone_size: NA
cdr3_aa: CASSLRLVDPGELFF; cdr3_nt: TGTGCCAGCAGCCTCCGCCTAGTAGATCCCGGGGAGCTGTTTTTT; d_call: NA; j_call: TRBJ2-2; v_call: TRBV3-1/TRBV3-2; cdr3_length: 15; clone_size: NA
cdr3_aa: CASSPELTGNYEQYF; cdr3_nt: TGTGCCAGCTCACCTGAACTGACAGGGAACTACGAGCAGTACTTC; d_call: TRBD1; j_call: TRBJ2-7; v_call: TRBV18; cdr3_length: 15; clone_size: NA
cdr3_aa: CASSPGQGGYGYTF; cdr3_nt: TGTGCCAGCAGCCCGGGACAGGGAGGCTATGGCTACACCTTC; d_call: TRBD1; j_call: TRBJ1-2; v_call: TRBV7-2; cdr3_length: 14; clone_size: once
cdr3_aa: CASSDTGSFNSPLHF; cdr3_nt: TGTGCCAGCTCCGATACCGGGTCCTTCAATTCACCCCTCCACTTT; d_call: NA; j_call: TRBJ1-6; v_call: TRBV7-9; cdr3_length: 15; clone_size: NA
cdr3_aa: CASRGRQNEKLFF; cdr3_nt: TGTGCCAGCAGGGGGAGGCAGAATGAAAAACTGTTTTTT; d_call: NA; j_call: TRBJ1-4; v_call: TRBV7-6; cdr3_length: 13; clone_size: NA
cdr3_aa: CASSLVYGTQYF; cdr3_nt: TGCGCCAGCAGCTTGGTGTACGGGACCCAGTACTTC; d_call: NA; j_call: TRBJ2-5; v_call: TRBV5-1; cdr3_length: 12; clone_size: NA
cdr3_aa: CASSLGFSQPQHF; cdr3_nt: TGTGCCAGCAGCTTGGGTTTCAGCCAGCCCCAGCATTTT; d_call: NA; j_call: TRBJ1-5; v_call: TRBV7-9; cdr3_length: 13; clone_size: NA
cdr3_aa: CASSLTQGLEAFF; cdr3_nt: TGTGCCAGCAGCTTAACCCAGGGTCTTGAAGCTTTCTTT; d_call: NA; j_call: TRBJ1-1; v_call: TRBV11-3; cdr3_length: 13; clone_size: NA
cdr3_aa: CASSENRGGTDTQYF; cdr3_nt: TGTGCCAGCAGTGAAAACAGGGGGGGAACAGATACGCAGTATTTT; d_call: NA; j_call: TRBJ2-3; v_call: TRBV6-1; cdr3_length: 15; clone_size: NA
cdr3_aa: CASSSYRASGNTIYF; cdr3_nt: TGTGCCAGCAGCTCCTACAGGGCCTCTGGAAACACCATATATTTT; d_call: NA; j_call: TRBJ1-3; v_call: TRBV5-4; cdr3_length: 15; clone_size: NA
cdr3_aa: CASNGASGLRKETQYF; cdr3_nt: TGTGCCAGCAACGGGGCTAGCGGGCTGAGAAAAGAGACCCAGTACTTC; d_call: TRBD2; j_call: TRBJ2-5; v_call: TRBV2; cdr3_length: 16; clone_size: NA